The entry below gives a single T cell receptor (beta chain) sequence along with its context. The sample comes from a study of blood T cell repertoires in COVID-19. Study as a whole: Whether acute or convalescent, the COVID-19 samples came from the United States, Italy and Spain. In each case, the material was cDNA or gDNA derived from T cells, B-cell-depleted T cells, or PBMCs.

The V gene end was trimmed by 5 bases and the J gene end by 0 bases; junction bases not matched to a gene: 7. The CDR3 spans 19 residues. From germline, CDR1 is LNHDA and CDR2 SQIVND (reference sequence). Original processing notes: Estimates of nucleated cell counts were drawn from the amplification of reference gene primers. TCRdb's copy holds only in-frame clones and misses some; the assay was immunoSEQ multiplex PCR. The V and J calls and the clone size are those of that table, but D and trimming were determined from the DNA. In the table there are 50,000 to 70,000 clones, just under 90% of which are singletons.

The chain employs TRBV19 and TRBJ2-6; TRBD2 matches at 13 bases. The sequencing input was peripheral blood. The sequence was obtained from a human donor with active COVID-19. The donor label of this sample is uncertain. CDR3: CASSSLTSGGISGANVLTF. CDR3 coding DNA: TGTGCCAGTAGTTCCTTGACTAGCGGGGGGATCTCTGGGGCCAACGTCCTGACTTTC.